Listed here are 24 T cell receptor beta chains from one sample, sequenced in a study of blood T cell repertoires in COVID-19 (TCRdb year 2020). The method was the immunoSEQ multiplex PCR assay. TCRdb carries this immuneACCESS record with in-frame sequences only. Its versions omit some clonotypes, under half of them owing to an unresolved V gene in the studies checked, with the rest unexplained. This sample gives over 100,000 clones in total; just under 85% of them show up just once. Roughly 3.3% of the sample comes from the top ten. Material for sequencing was peripheral blood. The receptors here all came from a woman aged 80 or over with active or convalescent COVID-19.

V usage is TRBV28 and J usage is TRBJ1-6; 7 positions match TRBD1. The CDR3 is made up of 16 amino acids. Per germline, CDR1 MDHEN and CDR2 SYDVKM. Trimming at V came to 5 bases and at J to 6 bases, leaving 10 bases not matched to a gene. CDR3 amino acids: CASSPPNRGINSPLHF. The CDR3, as DNA: TGTGCCAGCAGTCCCCCCAACAGGGGAATTAATTCACCCCTCCACTTT. Supplemented by reference TRBV28 and TRBJ1-6, the full variable domain reads DVKVTQSSRYLVKRTGEKVFLECVQDMDHENMFWYRQDPGLGLRLIYFSYDVKMKEKGDIPEGYSVSREKKERFSLILESASTNQTSMYLCASSPPNRGINSPLHFGNGTRLTVT.

The V call is TRBV27, the J call TRBJ1-2, with 11 bases matching TRBD1. Germline V CDR1 and CDR2: MNHEY, SMNVEV (reference sequence). The CDR3 consists of 15 residues. V dropped 5 bases and J dropped 8; count of bases not matched to a gene: 10. In DNA, the CDR3 is TGTGCCAGCAGTCTGAGGACAGGGGGCTTCAAGGGCTACACCTTC. This encodes CASSLRTGGFKGYTF.

This chain connects TRBV9 to TRBJ1-4; D is unresolved. V was pared by 0 bases and J by 10 bases, with 7 bases between. This CDR3 comprises 12 residues. CDR1 is SGDLS and CDR2 is YYNGEE in the germline V gene. CDR3 nucleotides: TGTGCCAGCAGCGTAGTATCGGGAAAACTGTTTTTT. The encoded protein is CASSVVSGKLFF.

This clone was counted only a few times. The V gene is TRBV18, the J gene TRBJ1-4; the D is unclear. Germline CDR1 and CDR2: KGHSH and LQKENI. Trimming stripped 3 bases from V and 8 bases from J, with 19 bases between. CDR3 size: 16 residues. CDR3 bases: TGTGCCAGCTCACCTCAAAGTGGTCGTGGAGGGGAAAAACTGTTTTTT. Residues: CASSPQSGRGGEKLFF.

The DNA of the CDR3 is TGTGCCAGCAGTCCCACCAGGATACGGGAGAACACTGAAGCTTTCTTT. Its protein is CASSPTRIRENTEAFF. The gene calls are TRBV27 and TRBJ1-1; D unresolved. This CDR3 is 16 amino acids long. Trimming left V 5 bases short and J 1 base short, with 17 bases between. Germline V gene data show CDR1 as MNHEY and CDR2 as SMNVEV (reference sequence).

This clone was seen a handful of times. The chain recombines TRBV19 with TRBJ1-5; maybe TRBD1 (6 bases). Germline V gene sequence: CDR1 LNHDA, CDR2 SQIVND (reference sequence). The V gene lost 7 bases and the J gene lost 6 bases, with 19 bases spanning the gap. The length of the CDR3 is 15 residues. CDR3 amino acids: CASTPPGHSSQPQHF. The CDR3 DNA sequence: TGTGCCAGTACCCCTCCGGGACACTCGAGTCAGCCCCAGCATTTT.

The V call is TRBV4-2, the J call TRBJ1-5; D ambiguous. V was trimmed by 0 bases and J by 2 bases, leaving 8 bases between them. Germline assignment: CDR1 LGHNA and CDR2 YNFKEQ. This CDR3 spans 15 amino acids. This chain's CDR3 is CASSQDLIGNQPQHF. The DNA for the CDR3 is TGTGCCAGCAGCCAAGATCTAATTGGCAATCAGCCCCAGCATTTT.

V gene TRBV29-1 combines with J gene TRBJ2-7, with D uncertain. The CDR3 spans 13 residues. V was shortened by 5 bases and J by 3 bases, with 14 bases between the two germline ends. Germline lookup yields CDR1 SQVTM and CDR2 ANQGSEA. CDR3 loop: CSVKTSGYYEQYF. The CDR3 bases are TGCAGCGTTAAAACCTCCGGGTACTACGAGCAGTACTTC.

This clone occurred once. This chain joins TRBV10-3 and TRBJ2-1, with D possibly matching TRBD1 (6 bases). V lost 8 bases and J lost 7, with 9 bases in between. The CDR3 is 11 residues long. Germline V gene lookup returns CDR1 ENHRY and CDR2 SYGVKD. This CDR3 reads CAIDRGNEQFF. Written as DNA, the CDR3 is TGTGCCATCGATAGGGGGAATGAGCAGTTCTTC.

This sequence joins TRBV7-2 and TRBJ1-3; the match to TRBD1 covers 8 bases. In germline, CDR1 is SGHTA, CDR2 FQGNSA. CDR3 size: 16 residues. The trim removed 1 base at V and 0 bases at J, leaving 2 bases unmatched. CDR3 coding DNA: TGTGCCAGCAGCTTAGACAGGGGGGGCTCTGGAAACACCATATATTTT. It codes for CASSLDRGGSGNTIYF. The full variable domain, its missing parts supplied by reference TRBV7-2 and TRBJ1-3, is GAGVSQSPSNKVTEKGKDVELRCDPISGHTALYWYRQSLGQGLEFLIYFQGNSAPDKSGLPSDRFSAERTGGSVSTLTIQRTQQEDSAVYLCASSLDRGGSGNTIYFGEGSWLTVV.

The gene calls are TRBV11-2 and TRBJ2-3, with D perhaps matching TRBD2 (6 bases). Germline V gene lookup returns CDR1 SGHAT and CDR2 FQNNGV. The ends were cut back, 1 base at V and 1 base at J, with 12 bases in the middle. The CDR3 is 16 residues long. The CDR3 here is CASSLVAGHRTDTQYF. The DNA of the CDR3 is TGTGCCAGCAGCTTAGTGGCGGGGCACCGCACAGATACGCAGTATTTT.

The chain couples TRBV12-1 to TRBJ2-6; the D call of TRBD1 is as the table states it, not checked on the DNA. TRBV12-1 is noted as a pseudogene. The CDR3 loop spans 16 amino acids. This CDR3 reads CASSPTQGTGANVLTF. The CDR3 DNA reads as TGTGCCAGCAGCCCGACCCAGGGAACCGGGGCCAACGTCCTGACTTTC.

J is TRBJ1-6 and V is TRBV10-3; 9 nucleotides agree with TRBD1. Germline trimming cut 2 bases from V and 8 bases from J; bases unmatched to any gene: 1. There are 14 residues in the CDR3. Per the germline V gene, CDR1 is ENHRY and CDR2 is SYGVKD. The CDR3 DNA reads TGTGCCATCAGTGAGGGACAGGGGTATTCACCCCTCCACTTT. It codes for CAISEGQGYSPLHF.

The V and J genes are TRBV4-1 and TRBJ2-5; weak D call: TRBD1 (8 bases). This CDR3 has 15 residues. In germline, CDR1 is MGHRA, CDR2 YSYEKL. V lost 1 base to trimming and J lost 4 bases, with 13 bases between them. The CDR3 protein is CASSQGTGRGETQYF. The CDR3, as DNA: TGCGCCAGCAGCCAAGGGACAGGGAGGGGAGAGACCCAGTACTTC.

Only one count was recorded for this clone. CDR3 coding DNA: TGCAGCGTCCCTACTTACTCCTACAATGAGCAGTTCTTC. Protein sequence: CSVPTYSYNEQFF. The V gene is TRBV29-1, the J gene TRBJ2-1, with D hard to call. Trimming pared 6 bases from V and 0 bases from J, leaving 9 bases between. This CDR3 is built from 13 residues. The germline V gene has CDR1 SQVTM and CDR2 ANQGSEA.

The genes are TRBV6-2 or TRBV6-3 and TRBJ2-1, with D unresolved. The CDR3 contains 15 residues. The germline V gene has CDR1 MNHEY and CDR2 SVGEGT. V lost 0 bases and J lost 3, with 9 bases in between. The CDR3 nucleotides read TGTGCCAGCAGTTACTCGCATGAGTTCTACAATGAGCAGTTCTTC. This translates into CASSYSHEFYNEQFF.

CDR3 nucleotide sequence: TGCGCCAGCAGCTTCGAACAGGGGCCTAATGAAAAACTGTTTTTT. Protein sequence: CASSFEQGPNEKLFF. V usage is TRBV5-1 and J usage is TRBJ1-4, with 7 bases matching TRBD1. CDR3 length equals 15 residues. J was trimmed by 3 bases and V by 2 bases; bases with no gene match: 4. From germline, CDR1 is SGHRS and CDR2 YFSETQ.

The rearrangement links TRBV19 to TRBJ2-7, with TRBD1 matching over 9 bases. V shed 4 bases, J shed 7 bases, and the junction held 8 bases outside the gene matches. The germline CDR1 and CDR2 sequences are LNHDA and SQIVND (reference sequence). This CDR3 comprises 14 residues. CDR3 bases: TGTGCCAGTAGTACCACTTACAGGGGGCGTGAGCAGTACTTC. This gives the protein CASSTTYRGREQYF.

With respect to this clone: A junction boundary mismatches the germline segment, possibly from a read error. The rearrangement joins TRBV6-1 to TRBJ1-5, with TRBD1 matching 7 bases. CDR3 length equals 16 residues. CDR1 is MNHNS, CDR2 SASEGT, per germline. The CDR3 region is CASSEARQFRGDLMNF. The CDR3 DNA follows: TGTGCCAGCAGTGAAGCGCGTCAATTCAGGGGGGACCTGATGAATTTT.

The chain links TRBV10-3 to TRBJ2-5, with 10 bases identical to TRBD1. The CDR3 consists of 16 residues. Germline V gene sequence: CDR1 ENHRY, CDR2 SYGVKD. Trimming at V came to 0 bases and at J to 2 bases, leaving 3 bases not matched to a gene. CDR3 loop: CAISESRDRGQETQYF. For the CDR3, the DNA is TGTGCCATCAGTGAGTCGAGGGACAGGGGACAAGAGACCCAGTACTTC.

The rearrangement uses TRBV5-1 and TRBJ2-7; 7 bases are shared with TRBD2. Trimming took 3 bases from V and 2 from J; bases not matched to a gene: 5. The CDR3 consists of 14 residues. Germline lookup yields CDR1 SGHRS and CDR2 YFSETQ. The CDR3 bases are TGCGCCAGCAGCTCAAGCGGGAATCCCTACGAGCAGTACTTC. Protein sequence: CASSSSGNPYEQYF. Full variable domain (rest looked up from reference TRBV5-1 and TRBJ2-7): KAGVTQTPRYLIKTRGQQVTLSCSPISGHRSVSWYQQTPGQGLQFLFEYFSETQRNKGNFPGRFSGRQFSNSRSEMNVSTLELGDSALYLCASSSSGNPYEQYFGPGTRLTVT.

This chain joins TRBV7-2 and TRBJ1-6; TRBD1 aligns across 7 bases. The V gene end was trimmed by 3 bases and the J gene end by 9 bases; junction bases not matched to a gene: 11. CDR1 SGHTA and CDR2 FQGNSA come from the germline V gene. The CDR3 is 16 residues long. The CDR3 sequence is CASSFNRGKIGSPLHF. The CDR3 DNA follows: TGTGCCAGCAGCTTCAACAGGGGAAAGATCGGTTCACCCCTCCACTTT.

The chain employs TRBV3-1 (or the pseudogene TRBV3-2) and TRBJ1-1; 10 bases fit TRBD1. The CDR3 sequence is 16 residues long. With V trimmed by 1 base and J by 1 base, 3 bases remained unmatched. Germline lookup yields CDR1 LGHDT and CDR2 YNNKEL (reference sequence). This CDR3 is CASSQVGDRGNTEAFF. In nucleotides, the CDR3 is TGTGCCAGCAGCCAAGTGGGGGACAGGGGGAACACTGAAGCTTTCTTT.

In this sample, this clone turned up once. CDR3 nucleotides: TGTGCCAGCAGCTTAAAATCCGGTAGAGCGGGAGATGGCACAGATACGCAGTATTTT. It codes for CASSLKSGRAGDGTDTQYF. V usage is TRBV7-3 and J usage is TRBJ2-3, with 8 bases fitting TRBD2. The CDR3 runs 19 residues. CDR1 and CDR2 (germline): SGHTA, FQGTGA. V trimming: 1 base; J trimming: 1 base; junction bases outside the gene matches: 13.